This TCR beta chain was identified in a study of cytomegalovirus exposure and HLA in healthy donors. Study-level background: The same platform was used for the 100 to 150 validation repertoires and the roughly 720 first-cohort repertoires, a later analysis reported. General observations from the study: Most observed TCR sequences were rare, whereas some public TCRs were detected in many donors.

TCRdb keeps only in-frame clones here, not all; method: immunoSEQ multiplex PCR. The sample contains about 150,000 clones, roughly nine tenths of which appear only once. This clone was picked up one time. No antigen is known for it. V shed 0 bases and J 7 bases; nucleotides not matched to a gene: 11. The CDR3 is 17 residues long. Germline V CDR1 and CDR2: SGHVS, FNYEAQ. This chain connects TRBV7-6 to TRBJ1-2; 10 nucleotides line up with TRBD1. The specimen sequenced was PBMCs. The TCR was taken from a man aged 18 to 29 in good health and CMV-seronegative. CDR3 coding DNA: TGTGCCAGCAGCTTAGCTCGGGGTGGGACAGGGGAGTCTGGCTACACCTTC. This translates into CASSLARGGTGESGYTF.